This TCR beta chain was profiled in a study of OX40 agonist ivuxolimab in advanced cancers. For the study at large: At 0.01 to 10 mg/kg, ivuxolimab was administered intravenously to patients every 2 weeks. Earlier anti-PD-1, anti-PD-L1 or anti-CTLA-4 therapy was permitted; 30% to 50% had received some.

CDR3 length: 22 residues. Produced via immunoSEQ multiplex PCR; TCRdb's table is partial and in-frame only. The table shows 70,000 to 85,000 clones, with around four fifths occurring only once. This TCR derives from an adult with an advanced solid tumor such as melanoma, head and neck, liver or kidney cancer. J is TRBJ2-3 and V is TRBV21-1; the listed D gene, TRBD2, was not tested against the DNA. TRBV21-1 is a documented pseudogene. This material consisted of CD4+ or CD8+ T cells sorted from blood, taken in a trial of the OX40 agonist ivuxolimab. The chain's CDR3 is CASTFKGGGRLAGVENTDTQYF. For the CDR3, the DNA is TGTGCCAGCACCTTCAAGGGTGGGGGGAGACTAGCGGGAGTCGAAAACACAGATACGCAGTATTTT.